A single sample gave rise to the 18 T cell receptor beta chains below, sequenced in a study of T-cell memory formation after mild COVID-19. Each CDR3 protein gets one entry after TCRdb re-called the 5' RACE reads with MiXCR. The table has around 150,000 distinct CDR3 sequences, 9.5% to 13% seen once. The sample taken for sequencing was PBMCs or a T cell subset sorted from them (not recorded which). These receptors all come from a man between 18 and 29 years old who had mild COVID-19 (a few samples of this study predate the infection). Cell type and time point are not known.

Only a few counts were recorded for this clonotype. This chain links TRBV7-2 with TRBJ2-5; D is uncertain. Trimming cost V 3 bases and J 0 bases, with 14 bases left between them. The germline V gene has CDR1 SGHTA and CDR2 FQGNSA. The CDR3 is 16 residues long. CDR3 amino acids: CASSLSRPHNQETQYF. In nucleotides, the CDR3 is TGTGCCAGCAGCTTGTCAAGGCCTCATAACCAAGAGACCCAGTACTTC.

The V call is TRBV7-2, the J call TRBJ2-6, with 7 bases lining up with TRBD1. The germline V gene encodes CDR1 SGHTA and CDR2 FQGNSA. The junction had 3 bases not matched to a gene; V was cut back by 6 bases and J by 1 base. The CDR3 length is 15 residues. Here the CDR3 DNA reads TGTGCCAGCAGGACACAGGGGTCTGGGGCCAACGTCCTGACTTTC. Protein: CASRTQGSGANVLTF.

The V and J genes are TRBV4-1 and TRBJ1-5, with TRBD1 as a possible D gene (5 bases). This CDR3 has 16 residues. V shed 1 base and J shed 3 bases, with 13 bases lying between them. The V gene's germline CDR1 is MGHRA and CDR2 YSYEKL. The DNA for the CDR3 is TGCGCCAGCAGCCAAGCGGTCGGCAGGGCCAATCAGCCCCAGCATTTT. Protein: CASSQAVGRANQPQHF.

CDR3 bases: TGTGCCAGCAGCCAAGAGGGTTCGGGTGGTGGCTACACCTTC. Its translation: CASSQEGSGGGYTF. This chain uses TRBV3-1 with TRBJ1-2; D gene ambiguous. The CDR3 contains 14 residues. Germline V gene sequence: CDR1 LGHDT, CDR2 YNNKEL (reference sequence). V shed 0 bases and J shed 7 bases, with 12 bases lying between them.

The CDR3 region is CASSFGAGGLEAFF. The CDR3 nucleotides read TGTGCCAGCAGTTTTGGGGCGGGGGGACTTGAAGCTTTCTTT. The chain has TRBV12-3 or TRBV12-4 and TRBJ1-1; perhaps TRBD1 as D (5 bases). The CDR3 sequence is 14 residues long. V was shortened by 3 bases and J by 7 bases, with 15 bases between the two germline ends.

The chain uses TRBV5-1 and TRBJ2-5; 10 positions agree with TRBD2. V lost 1 base to trimming and J lost 3 bases; unmatched junction nucleotides: 3. The CDR3 consists of 15 residues. CDR1 is SGHRS, CDR2 YFSETQ, per germline. This CDR3 reads CASSLTTSGKETQYF. CDR3 nucleotides: TGCGCCAGCAGCTTGACTACTAGCGGGAAAGAGACCCAGTACTTC.

This clonotype was found many times. The chain couples TRBV10-3 to TRBJ1-5; unclear D gene. The CDR3 spans 13 residues. V lost 0 bases to trimming and J lost 5 bases, with 5 bases between them. The germline V gene encodes CDR1 ENHRY and CDR2 SYGVKD. The CDR3, as DNA: TGTGCCATCAGTGAGTCCCAAGATCAGCCCCAGCATTTT. Residues: CAISESQDQPQHF.

The table lists this clonotype with many counts. The chain uses TRBV29-1 and TRBJ2-3; TRBD2 might be the D (5 bases). Trimming took off 6 bases at V and 2 bases at J, with 12 bases between the two ends. The CDR3 loop spans 13 amino acids. Germline CDR1 is SQVTM and CDR2 is ANQGSEA. CDR3 bases: TGCAGCGTCGAGGGTTTTCCCACAGATACGCAGTATTTT. This sequence encodes CSVEGFPTDTQYF.

This clonotype was seen many times. CDR3 sequence (DNA): TGTGCCAGCAGCTTTTGGACAGGCACAGATACGCAGTATTTT. Translating it yields CASSFWTGTDTQYF. The chain is built from TRBV7-9 and TRBJ2-3; possible D gene TRBD1, 6 bases. Between the trimmed V and J ends, which lost 3 bases and 1 base, there was a span of 8 bases. In germline, CDR1 is SEHNR, CDR2 FQNEAQ (reference sequence). The CDR3 length is 14 residues.

Notes on this clonotype: A much larger clone sits a single nucleotide away, making a read error possible. This chain links TRBV5-1 with TRBJ2-3, with 7 bases fitting TRBD1. The CDR3 is made up of 15 amino acids. CDR1 and CDR2 from the germline V gene are SGHRS and YFSETQ. V shed 0 bases and J 1 base; nucleotides not matched to a gene: 2. CDR3 bases: TGCGCCAGCAGCTTGGAGGGACAGCGCACAGATACGCAGTATTTT. Protein product: CASSLEGQRTDTQYF.

The CDR3 spells CAISEDRGYTF. Here the CDR3 DNA reads TGTGCCATCAGTGAGGACAGGGGCTACACCTTC. This chain uses TRBV10-3 with TRBJ1-2, with a weak D call TRBD1 (6 bases). V was pared by 2 bases and J by 8 bases, with 6 bases between. The V gene's germline CDR1 is ENHRY and CDR2 SYGVKD. There are 11 residues in the CDR3.

The rearrangement links TRBV20-1 to TRBJ1-3; TRBD1 aligns across 10 bases. The CDR3 is 15 amino acids. Trimming at V came to 5 bases and at J to 2 bases, leaving 6 bases not matched to a gene. CDR1 and CDR2 from the germline V gene are DFQATT and SNEGSKA (reference sequence). The CDR3 nucleotides are TGCAGTGCTCGTCCCGGGACAGGGGCTGGAAACACCATATATTTT. Amino acid sequence: CSARPGTGAGNTIYF.

This clonotype was seen ten or more times. J is TRBJ1-5 and V is TRBV29-1; unclear D gene. The CDR3 consists of 13 residues. V lost 4 bases to trimming and J lost 6 bases, with 13 bases between them. Looked up from germline, CDR1 is SQVTM and CDR2 is ANQGSEA. CDR3 nucleotides: TGCAGCGTTGTTGGCCAGCAAGGTCAGCCCCAGCATTTT. Protein: CSVVGQQGQPQHF.

The V gene is TRBV3-1, the J gene TRBJ1-4; 9 positions match TRBD1. V trimming: 5 bases; J trimming: 2 bases; junction bases outside the gene matches: 3. CDR3 length: 15 amino acids. The V gene's germline CDR1 is LGHDT and CDR2 YNNKEL (reference sequence). The CDR3 region has the DNA TGTGCCAGCAGCGAGACAGGGGGGACTAATGAAAAACTGTTTTTT. This encodes CASSETGGTNEKLFF.

The chain couples TRBV5-6 to TRBJ2-1; 7 nucleotides line up with TRBD2. CDR1 and CDR2 from the germline V gene are SGHDT and YYEEEE. The CDR3 extends over 15 amino acids. Trimming took 4 bases from V and 3 from J; bases not matched to a gene: 7. CDR3 bases: TGTGCCAGCAGCCCTAAAAGCGGGGACTACAATGAGCAGTTCTTC. Encoded protein: CASSPKSGDYNEQFF.

This clonotype was observed a single time. V and J are TRBV20-1 and TRBJ1-4, with TRBD1 as a possible D gene (6 bases). Germline CDR1 is DFQATT and CDR2 is SNEGSKA (reference sequence). This CDR3 is 15 amino acids long. Trimming cost V 0 bases and J 6 bases, with 14 bases left between them. Here the CDR3 reads CSARDLGGPDEKLFF. The CDR3 nucleotides are TGCAGTGCTAGAGATCTCGGGGGCCCGGATGAAAAACTGTTTTTT.

This clonotype was recorded a few times. The conserved closing phenylalanine or tryptophan is absent in this CDR3, likely reflecting a read error. The limits of the CDR3 on the DNA are not certain, so only TCRdb's listed CDR3 is given. The V gene is TRBV6-2 or TRBV6-3, the J gene TRBJ2-7. Germline lookup yields CDR1 MNHEY and CDR2 SVGEGT. The CDR3 spans 10 amino acids, including both terminal residues. The CDR3: CASSHPVPVL.

The chain uses TRBV6-5 and TRBJ1-2; 10 nucleotides match TRBD1. Germline assignment: CDR1 MNHEY and CDR2 SVGAGI. This CDR3 region has 19 residues. V lost 0 bases to trimming and J lost 6 bases; unmatched junction nucleotides: 16. CDR3 nucleotides: TGTGCCAGCAGTTACTCGTTCGTTGAGTGGGACAGGGGAATCCATGGCTACACCTTC. Protein: CASSYSFVEWDRGIHGYTF.